Here is one TCR beta chain with its context. The data were produced by immunoSEQ multiplex PCR, yet TCRdb's version contains in-frame clones alone and is incomplete. Of a few hundred thousand clones in the sample, under 85% were seen once. This record belongs to a study of blood T cell repertoires in COVID-19. CDR1 is SGDLS, CDR2 YYNGEE, per germline. The length of the CDR3 is 15 residues. With V trimmed by 3 bases and J by 2 bases, 4 bases remained unmatched. The specimen sequenced was peripheral blood. The sequence came from a man aged 25-40 years who had recovered from COVID-19. V and J are TRBV9 and TRBJ1-4; 7 bases map to TRBD1. The CDR3 region is CASSATGATNEKLFF. The CDR3 DNA sequence: TGTGCCAGCAGCGCTACAGGGGCGACTAATGAAAAACTGTTTTTT.